Described below is a single T cell receptor (beta chain) sequence and its context. The CDR3 spans 15 residues. Germline loops: CDR1 SGHTA, CDR2 FQGNSA. V was pared by 5 bases and J by 7 bases, with 21 bases between. TCRdb re-derived calls from the 5' RACE reads in MiXCR, one entry per CDR3 protein. The data show approximately 550,000 distinct CDR3 sequences, 15% to 20% seen once. The data were obtained in a study of T cells after yellow fever vaccination. V usage is TRBV7-2 and J usage is TRBJ2-7, with D possibly being TRBD2 (8 bases). This sequence was found in a young man who received the YFV17D yellow fever vaccine. The sequencing used PBMCs, collected 15 days after the yellow fever booster vaccination. CDR3 region: CASSPGTAGVVEQYF. The CDR3 DNA reads TGTGCCAGCAGCCCCGGGACAGCGGGAGTTGTTGAGCAGTACTTC.